The 11 T cell receptor beta chains below were found in one sample sequenced in a study of T cells in Graves' hyperthyroidism and ophthalmopathy. Authors of the study amplified TCR beta CDR3 regions from RNA transcripts. A set of HTBI primers served as the primers for a first-round RT-PCR of the TCR CDR3. TCRdb ran MiXCR on the multiplex PCR reads and lists one entry per CDR3 protein. The sample contains around 340,000 distinct CDR3 sequences, 17% of which appear only once. Material for sequencing was blood. These receptors were obtained from a woman aged 25 to 45 with Graves' hyperthyroidism that later progressed to Graves' ophthalmopathy.

This clonotype appeared many times. The chain links TRBV19 to TRBJ2-7; maybe TRBD1 (5 bases). V dropped 5 bases and J dropped 3 bases, with 14 bases sitting between them. CDR3 length equals 14 residues. The germline gives CDR1 LNHDA, CDR2 SQIVND (reference sequence). CDR3 sequence reads: CASSPSAGHYEQYF. CDR3 nucleotide sequence: TGTGCCAGTAGTCCCTCAGCCGGACACTACGAGCAGTACTTC. Filled out from reference TRBV19 and TRBJ2-7, the complete variable domain reads DGGITQSPKYLFRKEGQNVTLSCEQNLNHDAMYWYRQDPGQGLRLIYYSQIVNDFQKGDIAEGYSVSREKKESFPLTVTSAQKNPTAFYLCASSPSAGHYEQYFGPGTRLTVT.

The V and J genes are TRBV29-1 and TRBJ1-1; D remains unclear. The CDR3 has 10 residues. CDR1 SQVTM and CDR2 ANQGSEA come from the germline V gene. V was clipped by 4 bases and J by 11 bases, with 11 bases between them. The CDR3 protein is CSVANSRAFF. The CDR3 DNA reads as TGCAGCGTTGCTAACAGTCGGGCTTTCTTT.

This clonotype was seen ten or more times. The DNA for the CDR3 is TGTGCCAGCAGCTCTCCTTCACGACCCTACGAGCAGTACTTC. This sequence encodes CASSSPSRPYEQYF. This sequence joins TRBV7-9 and TRBJ2-7; D call uncertain. The CDR3 spans 14 residues. Germline-derived CDR1 and CDR2 are SEHNR and FQNEAQ (reference sequence). V lost 4 bases and J 2 bases, leaving 12 bases between the germline ends. Full variable domain (remainder filled in from reference TRBV7-9 and TRBJ2-7): DTGVSQNPRHKITKRGQNVTFRCDPISEHNRLYWYRQTLGQGPEFLTYFQNEAQLEKSRLLSDRFSAERPKGSFSTLEIQRTEQGDSAMYLCASSSPSRPYEQYFGPGTRLTVT.

This clonotype was found a few times. The chain couples TRBV5-1 to TRBJ1-2; the D gene is possibly TRBD1 (5 bases). The CDR3 runs 13 residues. Trimming shortened V by 4 bases and J by 1 base, and 8 bases separated the two germline ends. Germline-derived CDR1 and CDR2 are SGHRS and YFSETQ. The CDR3 loop is CASSAQVNYGYTF. The CDR3, as DNA: TGCGCCAGCAGCGCACAGGTTAACTATGGCTACACCTTC.

This clonotype was seen many times. The chain's CDR3 is CASSLAVSNEQFF. The CDR3 coding sequence is TGCGCCAGCAGCTTGGCCGTCTCCAATGAGCAGTTCTTC. The V and J genes are TRBV5-1 and TRBJ2-1, with unresolved D. Per germline, CDR1 SGHRS and CDR2 YFSETQ. The ends were cut back, 0 bases at V and 6 bases at J, with 7 bases in the middle. CDR3 size: 13 residues.

In this sample, this clonotype turned up a few times. The chain carries TRBV5-1 and TRBJ1-3, with TRBD1 matching 8 bases. CDR1 is SGHRS and CDR2 is YFSETQ in the germline V gene. The V gene end was trimmed by 2 bases and the J gene end by 0 bases; junction bases not matched to a gene: 7. This CDR3 region has 17 residues. Here the CDR3 DNA reads TGCGCCAGCAGCTTAGGAACAGGGGGGTCCTCTGGAAACACCATATATTTT. The encoded protein is CASSLGTGGSSGNTIYF.

The table lists this clonotype with a few counts. This chain uses TRBV4-1 with TRBJ2-7, with D unresolved. The CDR3 has 15 residues. CDR1 and CDR2 from the germline V gene are MGHRA and YSYEKL. V lost 0 bases, J lost 1 base, and 10 bases lay in between. CDR3 loop: CASSQDRSLSYEQYF. The CDR3 bases are TGCGCCAGCAGCCAAGACAGGAGCCTTTCCTACGAGCAGTACTTC.

Ten or more counts support this clonotype. The rearrangement links TRBV6-2 or TRBV6-3 to TRBJ2-2; unclear D gene. Trimming shortened V by 1 base and J by 6 bases, and 6 bases separated the two germline ends. The CDR3 is 13 residues long. In germline, CDR1 is MNHEY, CDR2 SVGEGT. The CDR3, as DNA: TGTGCCAGCAGTTACTACCCGTCCGGGGAGCTGTTTTTT. Its protein is CASSYYPSGELFF.

This clonotype was counted many times. The chain combines TRBV9 with TRBJ2-7, with 7 bases lining up with TRBD1. The CDR3 spans 14 residues. Trimming removed 3 bases from V and 0 bases from J; junction bases left unmatched: 3. Germline lookup yields CDR1 SGDLS and CDR2 YYNGEE. In DNA form, the CDR3 reads TGTGCCAGCAGCGCCACAGGGGACTCCTACGAGCAGTACTTC. It translates to CASSATGDSYEQYF.

This clonotype was counted many times. The V and J genes are TRBV5-1 and TRBJ2-3, with D possibly matching TRBD2 (6 bases). Trimming took 1 base from V and 5 from J, leaving 11 bases between them. CDR1 and CDR2 from the germline V gene are SGHRS and YFSETQ. CDR3 size: 14 residues. The CDR3 nucleotides read TGCGCCAGCAGCTTGACGGGAGTGATAGATACGCAGTATTTT. It yields the protein CASSLTGVIDTQYF. The entire variable domain, with the rest obtained from reference TRBV5-1 and TRBJ2-3, is as follows: KAGVTQTPRYLIKTRGQQVTLSCSPISGHRSVSWYQQTPGQGLQFLFEYFSETQRNKGNFPGRFSGRQFSNSRSEMNVSTLELGDSALYLCASSLTGVIDTQYFGPGTRLTVL.

The V gene is TRBV5-1, the J gene TRBJ2-7; D might be TRBD2 (6 bases). The J call may be faulty, since TRBJ2-1 better matches the DNA end. CDR3 length equals 14 residues. Germline V gene data show CDR1 as SGHRS and CDR2 as YFSETQ. The CDR3 protein is CASSPMGGSYEQFF. The DNA for the CDR3 is TGCGCCAGCTCACCCATGGGGGGATCCTACGAGCAGTTCTTC.